This T cell receptor beta chain emerged from a study of radiotherapy plus CTLA-4 blockade in lung cancer. For the study at large: Objective responses were observed in approximately 17% of patients, and disease control was achieved by about 30%.

Profiling relied on immunoSEQ multiplex PCR, and the TCRdb table lists in-frame clones only, not all of them. Here the sample spans around 99,000 clones, around 90% being singletons. CDR3 length: 14 residues. The germline CDR1 and CDR2 sequences are SGHRS and YFSETQ. V was clipped by 5 bases and J by 8 bases, with 17 bases between them. The TCR originated in a human donor with non-small cell lung cancer that progressed on radiotherapy plus ipilimumab. The sample here was peripheral blood, taken from a patient treated with radiotherapy plus ipilimumab. The chain carries TRBV5-1 and TRBJ2-1; no clear D gene. DNA for the CDR3: TGCGCCAGCAGAACTTCGGCGTTCCTCGATGAGCAGTTCTTC. Translating it yields CASRTSAFLDEQFF.